Listed below are T cell receptor beta chains from one sample, sequenced in a study of T cell repertoires in cytomegalovirus infection. TCRdb re-called the reads with MiXCR, one entry per CDR3 protein. Altogether about 150,000 distinct CDR3 sequences are present, roughly a quarter being singletons, with the ten largest covering approximately 11%. The sequencing sample was made of PBMCs. The receptors here all came from a human donor in good health (CMV status not recorded). Some clones in this sample may be carry-over from other donors' samples. Each CDR3 is given with its conserved first and last residue. Fields, in order: CDR3 protein, CDR3 DNA, V gene, D gene, clone size, J gene. The D gene is left open where the match is weak. Part of the rows lack a size; the others show once, few, many or a class for expanded clones.

CASSILSADTEAFF TGTGCCAGTAGTATACTATCGGCTGACACTGAAGCTTTCTTT TRBV19 . many TRBJ1-1
CSASRVGSGSSYNEQFF TGCAGTGCTAGCCGCGTGGGTAGCGGGAGTAGTTACAATGAGCAGTTCTTC TRBV20-1 TRBD2 . TRBJ2-1
CASSLGIAGGRNEQFF TGTGCCAGCAGTTTAGGTATAGCGGGAGGCAGGAATGAGCAGTTCTTC TRBV7-9 TRBD2 many TRBJ2-1
CASSQDIRQYSNQPQHF TGCGCCAGCAGCCAAGATATAAGGCAGTATAGCAATCAGCCCCAGCATTTT TRBV4-1 . . TRBJ1-5
CASRRGTEAFF TGTGCCAGCAGAAGGGGTACTGAAGCTTTCTTT TRBV27 . few TRBJ1-1
CASSLGQGEDEQYF TGTGCCAGCAGTTTAGGTCAGGGGGAGGACGAGCAGTACTTC TRBV27 . few TRBJ2-7
CASSQLPSGAYEQYF TGTGCCAGCAGCCAACTCCCTAGCGGAGCCTACGAGCAGTACTTC TRBV14 TRBD2 . TRBJ2-7
CASSSGQGAYGYTF TGTGCCAGCAGCTCTGGACAGGGGGCCTATGGCTACACCTTC TRBV4-2 TRBD1 . TRBJ1-2
CASGGQGFTSETQYF TGTGCCAGCGGGGGGCAGGGGTTCACAAGCGAGACCCAGTACTTC TRBV28 . . TRBJ2-5
CASSLDPGYEQYF TGTGCCAGCAGCTTGGATCCAGGCTACGAGCAGTACTTC TRBV7-8 . many TRBJ2-7
CSARKDRVAYNEQFF TGCAGTGCTAGGAAGGACAGGGTGGCCTACAATGAGCAGTTCTTC TRBV20-1 TRBD1 . TRBJ2-1
CASSGGQKEVQPQHF TGTGCCAGCAGTGGGGGACAGAAGGAGGTTCAGCCCCAGCATTTT TRBV28 TRBD1 many TRBJ1-5
CASSSDRGGSQPQHF TGTGCCAGCAGCTCGGACAGGGGAGGAAGTCAGCCCCAGCATTTT TRBV12-3/TRBV12-4 TRBD1 many TRBJ1-5
CASSLVGGANNEQFF TGCGCCAGCAGCTTGGTGGGGGGGGCTAACAATGAGCAGTTCTTC TRBV5-1 . . TRBJ2-1
CATTLGTGGLRTEQFF TGTGCCACCACCCTTGGCACGGGGGGCCTGAGGACTGAGCAGTTCTTC TRBV6-1 . . TRBJ2-1
CASRDRVPSMNTEAFF TGTGCCAGCCGGGACAGGGTCCCCTCAATGAACACTGAAGCTTTCTTT TRBV6-1 TRBD1 few TRBJ1-1
CASSYSITGGHTEAFF TGTGCCAGCAGTTACTCGATAACAGGGGGCCACACTGAAGCTTTCTTT TRBV6-5 TRBD1 . TRBJ1-1
CASSLVGAGLLTGELFF TGTGCCAGCAGCTTAGTAGGAGCGGGACTACTGACCGGGGAGCTGTTTTTT TRBV7-2 TRBD2 many TRBJ2-2
CSSRGGASNSPLHF TGCAGCTCCCGGGGGGGCGCAAGTAATTCACCCCTCCACTTT TRBV20-1 . few TRBJ1-6
CASSLGTGGLYEQYF TGTGCCAGCAGTTTAGGGACAGGGGGCCTATACGAGCAGTACTTC TRBV27 TRBD1 few TRBJ2-7
CASSRDRGRKDGYTF TGTGCCAGTAGTAGGGACAGGGGGCGAAAGGATGGCTACACCTTC TRBV19 TRBD1 . TRBJ1-2
CASSPQGRLDTEAFF TGTGCCAGCTCACCACAGGGGCGTCTGGACACTGAAGCTTTCTTT TRBV18 . . TRBJ1-1
CASSRRQDGADTQYF TGTGCCAGCAGTCGCCGACAGGACGGGGCAGATACGCAGTATTTT TRBV6-5 . few TRBJ2-3
CASSFPGRSSTEAFF TGTGCCAGCAGCTTTCCAGGGAGATCAAGCACTGAAGCTTTCTTT TRBV7-2 . . TRBJ1-1
CASSLQGRDNYGYTF TGTGCCAGCAGCCTACAGGGGAGGGATAACTATGGCTACACCTTC TRBV11-2 TRBD1 few TRBJ1-2